This is a list of T cell receptor beta chains from one sample in a study of T cell responses to AZD1222 COVID-19 vaccine. Profiled with immunoSEQ multiplex PCR; TCRdb holds only in-frame clones, not every one. The repertoire consists of 150,000 or so clones, with roughly 90% occurring once and the leading ten covering around 1%. Sequenced material: peripheral blood, taken 28 days after the second AZD1222 dose. These receptors were collected from an adult who received the AZD1222 COVID-19 vaccine. CDR3s include the opening cysteine and the closing phenylalanine or tryptophan. The D gene is left open where the match is weak. Expanded clones get a size class; other rows say once, few or many, or leave the size out.

>TRBV27|NA|TRBJ2-2|NA
CASSLSKTRELFF
TGTGCCAGCAGTTTGTCGAAGACACGGGAGCTGTTTTTT
>TRBV28|NA|TRBJ2-6|NA
CASSFMGPSSSGANVLTF
TGTGCCAGCAGTTTTATGGGACCGTCAAGCTCTGGGGCCAACGTCCTGACTTTC
>TRBV29-1|NA|TRBJ1-2|NA
CSVGGKGLLGNGYTF
TGCAGCGTTGGTGGTAAGGGGCTCCTAGGTAATGGCTACACCTTC
>TRBV24-1|NA|TRBJ2-3|NA
CATSDSRITPTDTQYF
TGTGCCACCAGTGATTCCCGGATAACCCCTACAGATACGCAGTATTTT
>TRBV30|NA|TRBJ1-1|NA
CAWRALRGRVAEAFF
TGTGCCTGGAGAGCATTAAGGGGCAGGGTTGCTGAAGCTTTCTTT
>TRBV7-8|NA|TRBJ2-7|NA
CASSAGRAYEQYF
TGTGCCAGCAGCGCTGGCAGGGCCTACGAGCAGTACTTC
>TRBV7-9|NA|TRBJ1-1|NA
CASSFPGMNTEAFF
TGTGCCAGCAGCTTCCCAGGAATGAACACTGAAGCTTTCTTT
>TRBV2|TRBD1|TRBJ1-5|once
CASSPDREAHYSNQPQHF
TGTGCCAGCAGCCCGGACAGGGAGGCCCATTATAGCAATCAGCCCCAGCATTTT
>TRBV7-9|TRBD1|TRBJ1-2|NA
CASSRGTVLAAGYGYTF
TGTGCCAGCAGCCGGGGGACAGTACTTGCCGCAGGGTATGGCTACACCTTC
>TRBV7-9|TRBD1|TRBJ1-3|NA
CASSPDRSSGNTIYF
TGTGCCAGCAGCCCGGACAGGTCCTCTGGAAACACCATATATTTT
>TRBV7-2|NA|TRBJ2-7|NA
CASSLVRLEEQYF
TGTGCCAGCAGCTTAGTAAGGCTTGAGGAGCAGTACTTC
>TRBV5-1|TRBD1|TRBJ1-4|NA
CASSLLGTGVNLPNEKLFF
TGCGCCAGCAGCTTGCTCGGGACAGGGGTGAATTTGCCTAATGAAAAACTGTTTTTT
>TRBV11-2|NA|TRBJ2-7|NA
CASSLGAGGRNEQYF
TGTGCCAGCAGCTTGGGGGCTGGGGGGCGCAACGAGCAGTACTTC
>TRBV3-1/TRBV3-2|NA|TRBJ2-3|NA
CASSRPGWDCCHF
TGTGCCAGCAGCCGGCCCGGTTGGGACTGCTGCCATTTT
>TRBV6-5|NA|TRBJ2-2|NA
CASSSPGRGTGELFF
TGTGCCAGCAGTTCCCCGGGACGCGGGACCGGGGAGCTGTTTTTT
>TRBV7-8|NA|TRBJ2-5|once
CASSHASLAGAETQYF
TGTGCCAGCAGCCACGCAAGCCTGGCGGGGGCAGAGACCCAGTACTTC
>TRBV5-8|NA|TRBJ1-2|NA
CASRRIYGYTF
TGTGCCAGCAGGAGGATCTATGGCTACACCTTC
>TRBV12-3/TRBV12-4|NA|TRBJ1-1|once
CASSLGPNTEAFF
TGTGCCAGCAGCCTCGGGCCGAACACTGAAGCTTTCTTT
>TRBV7-3|NA|TRBJ2-2|NA
CASSPQADAGELFF
TGTGCCAGCAGCCCTCAGGCGGATGCCGGGGAGCTGTTTTTT
>TRBV14|NA|TRBJ1-2|NA
CASSQERNYGYTF
TGTGCCAGCAGCCAAGAGCGGAACTATGGCTACACCTTC
>TRBV2|NA|TRBJ1-6|NA
CASRGTGSPLHF
TGTGCCAGCAGGGGGACGGGATCACCCCTCCACTTT
>TRBV21-1|NA|TRBJ2-1|NA
CASSKVCGTNEQFF
TGTGCCAGCAGCAAAGTATGCGGGACCAATGAGCAGTTCTTC
>TRBV5-1|TRBD1|TRBJ2-3|NA
CASSFPGGRDTQYF
TGCGCCAGCAGCTTTCCAGGGGGCAGGGATACGCAGTATTTT
>TRBV29-1|NA|TRBJ2-2|NA
CSAKGENTGELFF
TGCAGCGCCAAGGGTGAGAACACCGGGGAGCTGTTTTTT
>TRBV5-4|TRBD2|TRBJ2-1|NA
CASSLERGLAGVGQFF
TGTGCCAGCAGCTTGGAAAGGGGACTAGCGGGAGTCGGGCAGTTCTTC
>TRBV27|NA|TRBJ1-3|NA
CATQGAGNTIYF
TGTGCCACCCAGGGTGCAGGAAACACCATATATTTT
>TRBV2|TRBD1|TRBJ1-1|few
CASRGTGAGTEAFF
TGTGCCAGCAGGGGGACAGGGGCGGGCACTGAAGCTTTCTTT
>TRBV27|TRBD1|TRBJ2-7|NA
CASSLKPGQGYEQYF
TGTGCCAGCAGTTTAAAGCCGGGACAGGGTTACGAGCAGTACTTC
>TRBV5-6|NA|TRBJ1-2|NA
CASSMVSNYGYTF
TGTGCCAGCAGCATGGTTTCGAACTATGGCTACACCTTC
>TRBV7-2|NA|TRBJ1-2|NA
CASSPRPTNYGYTF
TGTGCCAGCAGCCCCCGCCCTACTAACTATGGCTACACCTTC
>TRBV27|NA|TRBJ1-3|NA
CASSSRRGNTIYF
TGTGCCAGCAGTTCTAGGCGAGGAAACACCATATATTTT
>TRBV30|NA|TRBJ2-7|NA
CAWSVGTPKLSYEQYF
TGTGCCTGGAGTGTTGGGACACCTAAACTCTCCTACGAGCAGTACTTC
>TRBV2|NA|TRBJ1-2|once
CASRRESNNYGYTF
TGTGCCAGCAGGAGGGAGTCAAATAACTATGGCTACACCTTC
>TRBV4-1|NA|TRBJ2-7|NA
CASSQRAGTPYEQYF
TGCGCCAGCAGCCAACGCGCCGGGACCCCCTACGAGCAGTACTTC
>TRBV7-8|TRBD1|TRBJ1-1|NA
CASSFSGTANLVEAFF
TGTGCCAGCAGCTTTTCCGGGACAGCAAATCTTGTTGAAGCTTTCTTT
>TRBV6-5|NA|TRBJ1-1|NA
CASSYGAGKAFF
TGTGCCAGCAGTTACGGGGCAGGGAAAGCTTTCTTT
>TRBV5-1|TRBD1|TRBJ1-1|NA
CASSRTGLRELF
TGCGCCAGCAGCAGGACAGGGCTAAGGGAGCTTTTT
>TRBV5-1|NA|TRBJ1-6|NA
CASSLEGTSRGASPLHF
TGCGCCAGCAGCTTGGAAGGGACATCGAGAGGGGCTTCACCCCTCCACTTT
>TRBV7-9|NA|TRBJ2-5|NA
CASSVGRDSRRETQYF
TGTGCCAGCAGCGTAGGCCGGGACTCCCGGCGAGAGACCCAGTACTTC
>TRBV7-2|NA|TRBJ1-3|NA
CASSFGFTGNTIYF
TGTGCCAGCAGCTTCGGTTTTACTGGAAACACCATATATTTT
>TRBV4-2|TRBD2|TRBJ2-1|NA
CASSQMAGETYHNEQFF
TGTGCCAGCAGCCAAATGGCGGGAGAGACATATCACAATGAGCAGTTCTTC
>TRBV4-1|TRBD1|TRBJ1-1|NA
CASSPARGFGTEAFF
TGCGCCAGCAGCCCCGCCAGGGGGTTCGGGACTGAAGCTTTCTTT
>TRBV4-1|NA|TRBJ1-1|NA
CASSPRFPNIDSMNTEAFF
TGCGCCAGCAGCCCCAGATTTCCGAATATTGACAGCATGAACACTGAAGCTTTCTTT
>TRBV30|TRBD2|TRBJ2-1|NA
CAWRIWGGPSYNEQFF
TGTGCCTGGAGGATCTGGGGAGGGCCCTCCTACAATGAGCAGTTCTTC
>TRBV6-5|NA|TRBJ1-2|NA
CASSYRGRAYGYTF
TGTGCCAGCAGTTACAGGGGCAGGGCCTATGGCTACACCTTC
>TRBV7-9|TRBD1|TRBJ1-3|NA
CASGKGGGNTIYF
TGTGCCAGCGGGAAAGGGGGCGGAAACACCATATATTTT
>TRBV21-1|NA|TRBJ1-5|NA
CASSKKEVEVGQPQHF
TGTGCCAGCAGCAAAAAAGAGGTTGAGGTCGGGCAGCCCCAGCATTTT
>TRBV19|NA|TRBJ1-2|NA
CASSPRGWDNYGYTF
TGTGCCAGTAGTCCCCGGGGCTGGGATAACTATGGCTACACCTTC
>TRBV5-1|TRBD2|TRBJ2-7|NA
CASSLEPVAGVPYEQYF
TGCGCCAGCAGCTTGGAGCCAGTAGCGGGAGTGCCCTACGAGCAGTACTTC
>TRBV6-5|NA|TRBJ1-2|NA
CASSYSIGHGYTF
TGTGCCAGCAGTTACTCGATTGGCCATGGCTACACCTTC
>TRBV25-1|NA|TRBJ2-5|once
CASSHQETQYF
TGTGCCAGCAGTCACCAAGAGACCCAGTACTTC
>TRBV4-1|NA|TRBJ1-2|NA
CASSQDSGKQGVIDGYTF
TGCGCCAGCAGCCAAGATTCTGGTAAACAGGGTGTAATCGATGGCTACACCTTC
>TRBV5-1|NA|TRBJ2-3|NA
CASSLVSDTDTQYF
TGCGCCAGCAGCTTGGTTAGCGACACAGATACGCAGTATTTT